The clone carrying this T cell receptor beta chain was detected once. The antigen remains unidentified. The record originates from a study of cytomegalovirus exposure and HLA in healthy donors. Whole-study results and caveats: A further, later analysis showed that HLA-associated TCR beta chains (compared with equally common others) were more clonally expanded. CMV serostatus alone was available as immune exposure information. While the bulk of TCR sequences proved rare, some public TCRs turned up in many donors.

The PCR used 60 Vbeta and 13 Jbeta primers. The protocol was immunoSEQ multiplex PCR, while the TCRdb copy is restricted to in-frame clones and leaves out a portion. The data hold some 130,000 clones, with approximately 75% observed a single time. CDR1 is SGHTS and CDR2 is YDEGEE in the germline V gene. This CDR3 comprises 15 residues. The junction had 2 bases not matched to a gene; V was cut back by 0 bases and J by 0 bases. The sequence was collected from a woman aged 40 to 55 in good health and CMV-seropositive. This chain uses TRBV5-8 with TRBJ1-1, with 7 bases aligning to TRBD1. The specimen sequenced was PBMCs. The CDR3 region is CASSLGDRMNTEAFF. The CDR3 bases are TGTGCCAGCAGCTTGGGGGACAGAATGAACACTGAAGCTTTCTTT.